The sequence of this T cell receptor (beta chain) was determined in a study of T cell repertoires in cytomegalovirus infection. As concerns this clonotype: Its target is not known. A clone one base away is much larger, so this may be a read error.

TCRdb fed the reads into MiXCR, producing one record per CDR3 protein. This sample has roughly 800,000 distinct CDR3 sequences, with about 27% found just once. The clonotype originates from a human donor in good health (CMV status not recorded). Some clones in this sample may be carry-over from other donors' samples. This material consisted of cultured CD8+ T cells from PBMCs, taken from culture after CMV antigen stimulation.

CDR3 sequence: CASNLMGINEQYV. The CDR3 bases are TGTGCCAGCAACCTAATGGGGATTAACGAGCAGTACGTC. The chain carries TRBV7-9 and TRBJ2-7; D ambiguous. Trimming took off 7 bases at V and 5 bases at J, with 15 bases between the two ends. Per germline, CDR1 SEHNR and CDR2 FQNEAQ (reference sequence). The CDR3 totals 13 residues.